This T cell receptor (beta chain) is from a study of CD8+ T cells in alopecia areata. Study-wide points: Although TCR sharing was seen in mice, sharing across patients was less clear, possibly for HLA-related reasons. Only one nonresponder was present, which leaves the link between baseline CD8+ expansion and response uncertain.

The CDR3 is made up of 14 amino acids. Germline assignment: CDR1 MNHNS and CDR2 SASEGT. The V end lost 2 bases, the J end lost 4 bases, and 11 bases lay between the germline ends. Treatment of the sample: oral pan-JAK inhibitor, 5-10 mg twice daily. Sequencing used cDNA as its template, made by extracting RNA and reverse transcribing it. Assay: immunoSEQ multiplex PCR; the TCRdb copy retains only in-frame clones and omits some. The sample holds 150,000 or so clones, roughly 65% seen once. This clone turned up a few times. Its antigen remains unidentified. Here the sequenced sample was CD4+ T cells sorted from blood, taken at week 4, from a patient treated with tofacitinib. The V gene is TRBV6-1, the J gene TRBJ2-5; maybe TRBD2 (6 bases). The receptor was isolated from a human donor with alopecia areata. The CDR3 nucleotides are TGTGCCAGCAGTGAACAGGCCGGGGGAGAGACCCAGTACTTC. It yields the protein CASSEQAGGETQYF.